This T cell receptor (beta chain) emerged from a study of T cell responses to AZD1222 COVID-19 vaccine. Broader study findings: Regions 160-218 and 743-854 held dominance among vaccine-associated CD4 TCRs, which spanned spike.

V shed 3 bases and J shed 0 bases, with 14 bases lying between them. The CDR3 totals 17 residues. Germline loops: CDR1 MGHRA, CDR2 YSYEKL. Turning to this clone: The target antigen is unknown.

The repertoire was sequenced with immunoSEQ multiplex PCR; TCRdb's copy has only in-frame clones and lacks some. Here the sample spans 170,000 or so clones, roughly nine tenths being singletons. The receptor was isolated from an adult in good health. This chain joins TRBV4-1 and TRBJ1-4, with D unclear. The source material was peripheral blood, sampled on day 0 of AZD1222 vaccination. The CDR3 DNA sequence: TGCGCCAGCAGCCAGGGAGGACGGAGTGCAACTAATGAAAAACTGTTTTTT. This sequence encodes CASSQGGRSATNEKLFF.